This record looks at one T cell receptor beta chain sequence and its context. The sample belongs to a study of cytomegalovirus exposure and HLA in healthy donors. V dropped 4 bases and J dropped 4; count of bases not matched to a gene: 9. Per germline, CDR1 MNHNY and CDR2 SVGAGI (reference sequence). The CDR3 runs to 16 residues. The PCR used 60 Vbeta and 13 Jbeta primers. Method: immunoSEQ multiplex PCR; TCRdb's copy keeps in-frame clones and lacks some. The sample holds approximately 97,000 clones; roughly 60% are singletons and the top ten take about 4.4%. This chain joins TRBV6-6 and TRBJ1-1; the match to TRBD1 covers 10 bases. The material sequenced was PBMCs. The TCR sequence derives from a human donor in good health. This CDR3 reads CASSSAGTGASTEAFF. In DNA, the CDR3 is TGTGCCAGCAGTTCGGCCGGGACAGGGGCCAGCACTGAAGCTTTCTTT.